A single T cell receptor (beta chain) is shown here with its context. Its antigen is unidentified. The data derive from a study of blood T cells in healthy people across ages. Study summary: With template switching, about one barcoded beta molecule was captured per two T cells.

General study points: PBMCs left unsorted prevented a conclusive naive versus antigen-experienced comparison. It was the long-lived donors that had more naive CD4+ cells and higher diversity than aged donors.

Sample-barcoded 5' priming and a J-beta primer mix drove a second PCR of roughly 7 to 11 cycles. Each single sample gave us at least 3 million CDR3-containing paired-end reads. One entry per CDR3 protein results from TCRdb running MiXCR on the 5' RACE reads. The table shows roughly 680,000 distinct CDR3 sequences, with roughly 21% occurring only once. The specimen was blood. The clonotype comes from a man between 65 and 85 years old in good health.

CDR3 loop: CSGAPDREGTTEAFF. The CDR3 DNA follows: TGCAGTGGCGCGCCGGACAGGGAGGGGACCACTGAAGCTTTCTTT. The rearrangement links TRBV20-1 to TRBJ1-1; 8 bases are a match to TRBD1. From germline, CDR1 is DFQATT and CDR2 SNEGSKA (reference sequence). The CDR3 covers 15 residues. With V trimmed by 7 bases and J by 4 bases, 14 bases remained unmatched.